This passage covers 20 T cell receptor beta chains from one sample sequenced in a study of shared clonotypes between healthy human individuals (dated by TCRdb to the early 2020s). Library creation used the immunoSEQ multiplex PCR assay. TCRdb limited this immuneACCESS table to in-frame rearrangements with V and J called. A share of clones is missing; checked studies link under half to unresolved V genes, and the rest is unexplained. A total of around 350,000 clones appear in this sample, about 73% of them only once. The ten largest clones add up to 10% of the sample. Sequenced material: memory CD4+ T cells sorted from blood. The meaning of the sample's cell subset or site label: CD45RA-negative fraction. The origin of the receptors is a man aged 25 to 40 in good health.

This clone was recorded a few times. The genes are TRBV21-1 and TRBJ1-3; TRBD1 is the table's D call and was not checked against the DNA. TRBV21-1 is reported as a pseudogene. The CDR3 contains 16 residues. The CDR3: CASSKTRQGGKYTIYF. The CDR3 nucleotides are TGTGCCAGCAGCAAAACTAGACAGGGCGGTAAGTACACCATATATTTT.

V is TRBV4-1 and J is TRBJ2-7; the D gene is possibly TRBD2 (6 bases). With 2 bases removed from V and 0 bases from J, the gap between germline ends came to 11 bases. CDR1 and CDR2 from the germline V gene are MGHRA and YSYEKL. The CDR3 covers 15 residues. The CDR3 is CASSQNVADSYEQYF. The CDR3 DNA sequence: TGCGCCAGCAGCCAAAACGTAGCGGACTCCTACGAGCAGTACTTC.

V is TRBV2 and J is TRBJ1-1; D uncertain. Germline-derived CDR1 and CDR2 are SNHLY and FYNNEI. V gave up 7 bases and J gave up 1 base, with 10 bases separating them. CDR3 length: 13 amino acids. As DNA, the CDR3 is TGTGCCAGCAAGAAGGAGAAGAACACTGAAGCTTTCTTT. Translation: CASKKEKNTEAFF.

This chain joins TRBV5-4 and TRBJ2-7; D remains unclear. CDR1 is SGHNT, CDR2 YYREEE, per germline (reference sequence). The germline V and J ends were trimmed by 4 bases and 6 bases, with 11 bases remaining between them. There are 12 residues in the CDR3. The CDR3 loop is CASSPWGFEQYF. The CDR3 coding sequence is TGTGCCAGCAGCCCTTGGGGTTTCGAGCAGTACTTC.

This clone has more than one count but fewer than ten. The chain joins TRBV27 to TRBJ2-1; a possible D gene is TRBD2 (6 bases). The germline V and J ends were trimmed by 6 bases and 3 bases, with 24 bases remaining between them. CDR1 and CDR2 from the germline V gene are MNHEY and SMNVEV (reference sequence). The CDR3 consists of 18 residues. CDR3 sequence: CASRTTSAPFGRYNEQFF. DNA for the CDR3: TGTGCCAGCAGGACGACTAGTGCCCCCTTTGGACGCTACAATGAGCAGTTCTTC.

This chain uses TRBV7-2 with TRBJ1-2; D is uncertain. Germline CDR1 is SGHTA and CDR2 is FQGNSA. The CDR3 totals 11 residues. Deletions cut 2 bases from V and 6 bases from J, with 4 bases between. The CDR3, as DNA: TGTGCCAGCAGCTTACAGGATGGCTACACCTTC. It encodes CASSLQDGYTF.

The chain carries TRBV5-1 and TRBJ1-2; D remains ambiguous. Per the germline V gene, CDR1 is SGHRS and CDR2 is YFSETQ. Trimming stripped 0 bases from V and 8 bases from J, with 8 bases between. The CDR3 has 12 amino acids. The CDR3, as DNA: TGCGCCAGCAGCTTGGATGGATCCGGCTACACCTTC. Its protein product is CASSLDGSGYTF. Full variable domain (remainder filled in from reference TRBV5-1 and TRBJ1-2): KAGVTQTPRYLIKTRGQQVTLSCSPISGHRSVSWYQQTPGQGLQFLFEYFSETQRNKGNFPGRFSGRQFSNSRSEMNVSTLELGDSALYLCASSLDGSGYTFGSGTRLTVV.

Comment on this clone: Additional DNA sequences in this sample encode the identical CDR3. This chain joins TRBV7-7 and TRBJ1-4; tentatively, D is TRBD1 (6 bases). Germline V gene lookup returns CDR1 SSHAT and CDR2 FNYEAQ (reference sequence). The CDR3 consists of 13 residues. V was clipped by 1 base and J by 8 bases, with 8 bases between them. The CDR3 loop reads CASSLDRDEKLFF. CDR3 in DNA: TGTGCCAGCAGCTTAGACAGGGACGAAAAACTGTTTTTT.

In this sample, this clone turned up a few times. J is TRBJ2-5 and V is TRBV5-4; the D is unclear. The CDR3 is made up of 14 amino acids. With 3 bases removed from V and 4 bases from J, the gap between germline ends came to 13 bases. CDR1 and CDR2 (germline): SGHNT, YYREEE (reference sequence). DNA for the CDR3: TGTGCCAGCAGCTCCGGCCGCCTAAGAGAGACCCAGTACTTC. Encoded protein: CASSSGRLRETQYF.

This clone was seen once. One base away lies a much larger clone, so this may be a sequencing read error. Other nucleotide sequences from this sample produce the same CDR3. The CDR3 region has the DNA TGCGCCAGCAGCTTGAACACCGGGGAGCTGTTTTTT. Translation gives CASSLNTGELFF. This chain uses TRBV5-1 with TRBJ2-2; no reliable D call. CDR3 length: 12 residues. V was pared by 1 base and J by 2 bases, with 0 bases between. The germline CDR1 and CDR2 sequences are SGHRS and YFSETQ.

This clone has just one count. The chain has TRBV19 and TRBJ1-5; D is undetermined. Trimming took 1 base from V and 4 from J, leaving 11 bases between them. The germline V gene encodes CDR1 LNHDA and CDR2 SQIVND (reference sequence). This CDR3 has 15 residues. Written as DNA, the CDR3 is TGTGCCAGTAGTATAGTAATTTCGGCGAATCAGCCCCAGCATTTT. This sequence encodes CASSIVISANQPQHF.

V and J are TRBV6-5 and TRBJ2-3; possible D gene TRBD1, 6 bases. This CDR3 comprises 13 residues. Germline CDR1 and CDR2: MNHEY and SVGAGI. The V end was cut by 2 bases, the J end by 10 bases, with 13 bases between. The DNA of the CDR3 is TGTGCCAGCAGTTACGGACTCCAGGGGCCGCAGTATTTT. Its protein product is CASSYGLQGPQYF.

This clone has more than one count but fewer than ten. The J gene is TRBJ2-1, the V gene TRBV5-4; 9 positions agree with TRBD1. This CDR3 comprises 15 residues. Germline loops: CDR1 SGHNT, CDR2 YYREEE (reference sequence). The V segment lost 4 bases and the J segment 4 bases; nucleotides outside the gene matches: 6. In DNA form, the CDR3 reads TGTGCCAGCAGCATCGGACAGGGGTCATACAATGAGCAGTTCTTC. Its protein is CASSIGQGSYNEQFF. The complete variable domain, with remaining parts taken from reference TRBV5-4 and TRBJ2-1, reads ETGVTQSPTHLIKTRGQQVTLRCSSQSGHNTVSWYQQALGQGPQFIFQYYREEENGRGNFPPRFSGLQFPNYSSELNVNALELDDSALYLCASSIGQGSYNEQFFGPGTRLTVL.

The CDR3 nucleotides read TGTGCCAGCACCAATGGCGGCCGGAACTCCTACAATGAGCAGTTCTTC. Translation: CASTNGGRNSYNEQFF. The chain recombines TRBV5-4 with TRBJ2-1, with D uncertain. V was pared by 6 bases and J by 0 bases, with 16 bases between. CDR1 is SGHNT, CDR2 YYREEE, per germline (reference sequence). CDR3 length: 16 amino acids.

V is TRBV5-1 and J is TRBJ2-7; 9 positions agree with TRBD2. Germline V gene data show CDR1 as SGHRS and CDR2 as YFSETQ. CDR3 length: 16 amino acids. The J segment lost 5 bases and the V segment lost 0 bases, leaving 9 bases of the junction unmatched. CDR3 loop: CASSLVGGRALNEQYF. The DNA for the CDR3 is TGCGCCAGCAGCTTGGTTGGCGGGAGGGCCCTAAACGAGCAGTACTTC.

The chain employs TRBV5-1 and TRBJ1-2; maybe TRBD1 (5 bases). Germline V CDR1 and CDR2: SGHRS, YFSETQ. CDR3 size: 16 residues. The germline V and J ends were trimmed by 3 bases and 2 bases, with 17 bases remaining between them. The CDR3 DNA reads as TGCGCCAGCAGCTGGCCCTTGGGGAAGGGGAACTATGGCTACACCTTC. This translates into CASSWPLGKGNYGYTF.

The V and J genes are TRBV5-1 and TRBJ2-7; D is unclear. The CDR3 is made up of 15 amino acids. Germline V gene data show CDR1 as SGHRS and CDR2 as YFSETQ. Trimming cost V 0 bases and J 1 base, with 11 bases left between them. The chain's CDR3 is CASSLGVGMSYEQYF. As DNA, the CDR3 is TGCGCCAGCAGCTTGGGGGTAGGGATGTCCTACGAGCAGTACTTC.

This rearrangement joins TRBV28 to TRBJ2-1; 7 nucleotides match TRBD2. Trimming took 4 bases from V and 6 from J; bases not matched to a gene: 6. The CDR3 sequence is 14 residues long. Per the germline V gene, CDR1 is MDHEN and CDR2 is SYDVKM. The CDR3 reads CASSYSGTANEQFF. CDR3 DNA sequence: TGTGCCAGCAGTTACAGCGGGACCGCCAATGAGCAGTTCTTC.

This clone was counted between two and nine times. The V call is TRBV19, the J call TRBJ2-2; D is possibly TRBD1 (6 bases). The CDR3 runs 14 residues. V lost 3 bases and J lost 6, with 11 bases in between. From germline, CDR1 is LNHDA and CDR2 SQIVND (reference sequence). Written as DNA, the CDR3 is TGTGCCAGTAGTATTTTCAGGGGTTCCGGGGAGCTGTTTTTT. This gives the protein CASSIFRGSGELFF.

The chain uses TRBV10-3 and TRBJ2-7; weak D call: TRBD1 (6 bases). The V and J ends lost 0 bases and 2 bases respectively, with 11 bases between them. The CDR3 contains 15 residues. CDR1 and CDR2 from the germline V gene are ENHRY and SYGVKD. DNA for the CDR3: TGTGCCATCAGTGAGTCCGGACGGGACACCTACGAGCAGTACTTC. It specifies CAISESGRDTYEQYF.